This entry features one TCR beta chain sequence. Its specificity is not known. Sequenced material consisted of expressed TCRB transcripts (all of the isolated RNA was reverse transcribed). Produced via immunoSEQ multiplex PCR; TCRdb's table is partial and in-frame only. Counted here are about 52,000 clones, under 55% occurring once; the ten biggest clones make up roughly 1.5%. These data belong to a study of beta chain features in type 1 diabetes. Study results and caveats: It was among patients, rather than healthy donors, that naive, central memory and Treg TCRB repertoires appeared more similar. Shorter TCRB CDR3s, moderately but significantly so, marked every one of the four CD4+ subsets in Type 1 diabetes patients.

The source of this sequence is a man aged 25 to 40 with type 1 diabetes. Sequenced: Tregs from blood.

The CDR3: CASSLQVAGNSDTQYF. As DNA, the CDR3 is TGTGCCAGCAGCTTGCAGGTAGCGGGAAATTCAGATACGCAGTATTTT. V usage is TRBV5-4 and J usage is TRBJ2-3; TRBD2 aligns across 8 bases. CDR1 and CDR2 (germline): SGHNT, YYREEE (reference sequence). This CDR3 contains 16 residues. The V and J ends lost 1 base and 4 bases, in that order; junction bases with no gene match: 8.